This is a list of T cell receptor beta chains from one sample in a study of T cell therapy after organ transplantation. Here immunoSEQ multiplex PCR was the method, and the copy in TCRdb shows in-frame clones only, minus some. The sample holds around 19,000 clones, around 84% seen once. Antigens for these TCRs are unknown. This material consisted of CD8+ T cells from blood, taken after autologous CMV-specific T cell therapy. The receptors come from a human patient who had received a solid organ transplant and had CMV disease. Some T cells may have originated in the graft donor. Each CDR3 is given without its conserved first and last residue. Each record gives: D gene, V gene, J gene, CDR3 protein. D genes are given only for firm matches.

D: TRBD1
V: TRBV9
J: TRBJ2-7
CDR3: ASSEGRGQGAYEQY

D: NA
V: TRBV20-1
J: TRBJ2-1
CDR3: SAETIEQF

D: TRBD1
V: TRBV25-1
J: TRBJ2-1
CDR3: ASSEYQGTGSDNEQF

D: NA
V: TRBV7-3
J: TRBJ2-2
CDR3: ASSPTGWAGELF

D: TRBD1
V: TRBV7-8
J: TRBJ2-7
CDR3: ASSFSLFGGIPTGEVYEQY

D: TRBD2
V: TRBV6-4
J: TRBJ2-3
CDR3: ASSDSSGGASTDTQY

D: NA
V: TRBV2
J: TRBJ1-5
CDR3: ASSVFGRVGNQPQH

D: NA
V: TRBV4-3
J: TRBJ1-4
CDR3: ASSQGGAPTNEKLF

D: TRBD1
V: TRBV19
J: TRBJ2-7
CDR3: ASSMGGQGTYEQY

D: NA
V: TRBV19
J: TRBJ2-2
CDR3: ASTNLPAGELF

D: TRBD1
V: TRBV4-1
J: TRBJ1-6
CDR3: ASSQDFGQGYNSPLH

D: TRBD1
V: TRBV6-1
J: TRBJ1-1
CDR3: ASTEREPGQGDTEAF

D: TRBD2
V: TRBV5-4
J: TRBJ2-1
CDR3: ASSSGLADNEQF

D: TRBD1
V: TRBV10-3
J: TRBJ2-7
CDR3: AISELGTGSYEQY

D: NA
V: TRBV7-6
J: TRBJ1-1
CDR3: ASSLGQMNTEAF

D: NA
V: TRBV27
J: TRBJ2-5
CDR3: ASRKRLEETQY

D: TRBD1
V: TRBV5-1
J: TRBJ2-1
CDR3: ASSLGTGGNDEQF

D: NA
V: TRBV7-9
J: TRBJ2-5
CDR3: ASSLAGGRQETQY